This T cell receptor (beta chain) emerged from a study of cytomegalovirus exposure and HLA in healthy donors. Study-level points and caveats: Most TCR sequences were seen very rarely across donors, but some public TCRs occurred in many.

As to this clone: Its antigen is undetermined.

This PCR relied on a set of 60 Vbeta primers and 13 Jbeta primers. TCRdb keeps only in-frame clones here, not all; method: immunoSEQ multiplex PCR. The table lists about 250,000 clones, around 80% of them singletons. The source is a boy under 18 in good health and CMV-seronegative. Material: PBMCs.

CDR3 protein: CASSPSGGRYNEQFF. The CDR3 bases are TGTGCCAGCTCACCCTCGGGCGGGAGGTACAATGAGCAGTTCTTC. The chain uses TRBV18 and TRBJ2-1; 8 positions agree with TRBD2. Germline V CDR1 and CDR2: KGHSH, LQKENI. Losses at the gene ends were 3 bases for V and 4 bases for J; bases not matched to a gene: 5. This CDR3 is 15 amino acids long.